The rows below give T cell receptor beta chains drawn from one sample of a study of blood T cells in healthy people across ages. TCRdb passed the 5' RACE reads through MiXCR, listing each CDR3 protein once. This table holds 700,000 to 850,000 distinct CDR3 sequences, around 36% found once. Sequencing was done on a sample of blood. These receptors were obtained from a man between 18 and 35 years old in good health. Both conserved end residues are part of each CDR3. A D gene is named only where the DNA matches it firmly.

v_gene: TRBV6-2/TRBV6-3
d_gene: -
j_gene: TRBJ1-1
len: 12
CDR3aa: CASSHKGTEAFF

v_gene: TRBV3-1
d_gene: TRBD2
j_gene: TRBJ2-3
len: 17
CDR3aa: CASSFRGGAQNTDTQYF

v_gene: TRBV4-3
d_gene: -
j_gene: TRBJ1-6
len: 13
CDR3aa: CASSPGRVSPLHF

v_gene: TRBV20-1
d_gene: -
j_gene: TRBJ2-1
len: 15
CDR3aa: CSARDTRGVNNEQFF

v_gene: TRBV12-3/TRBV12-4
d_gene: TRBD1
j_gene: TRBJ2-3
len: 16
CDR3aa: CASSARIGGTTDTQYF

v_gene: TRBV20-1
d_gene: -
j_gene: TRBJ1-3
len: 13
CDR3aa: CSARDLGGNTIYF

v_gene: TRBV5-1
d_gene: -
j_gene: TRBJ2-5
len: 16
CDR3aa: CASSLIGPREQETQYF

v_gene: TRBV6-4
d_gene: -
j_gene: TRBJ1-5
len: 15
CDR3aa: CASRDDRYSNQPQHF

v_gene: TRBV5-5
d_gene: -
j_gene: TRBJ1-1
len: 15
CDR3aa: CASSSQFSRVSEAFF

v_gene: TRBV9
d_gene: TRBD2
j_gene: TRBJ2-4
len: 15
CDR3aa: CASSVSGAGNNEQYF

v_gene: TRBV30
d_gene: TRBD1
j_gene: TRBJ2-3
len: 15
CDR3aa: CAWSGGQWGTDTQYF

v_gene: TRBV4-1
d_gene: -
j_gene: TRBJ1-1
len: 14
CDR3aa: CASRDGTVNTEAFF

v_gene: TRBV12-3/TRBV12-4
d_gene: TRBD1
j_gene: TRBJ1-1
len: 15
CDR3aa: CASTGTGGVNTEAFF

v_gene: TRBV12-3/TRBV12-4
d_gene: -
j_gene: TRBJ2-3
len: 15
CDR3aa: CASSFDLEGTDTQYF

v_gene: TRBV5-1
d_gene: -
j_gene: TRBJ2-5
len: 14
CDR3aa: CASSLELGKETQYF

v_gene: TRBV12-3/TRBV12-4
d_gene: -
j_gene: TRBJ2-5
len: 12
CDR3aa: CASSKQVETQYF

v_gene: TRBV12-3/TRBV12-4
d_gene: TRBD2
j_gene: TRBJ2-1
len: 15
CDR3aa: CASRGTSGGAYEQFF

v_gene: TRBV7-2
d_gene: -
j_gene: TRBJ2-2
len: 14
CDR3aa: CASTPNTYTGELFF

v_gene: TRBV27
d_gene: TRBD1
j_gene: TRBJ1-5
len: 17
CDR3aa: CASSPNDRDPSNQPQHF

v_gene: TRBV5-1
d_gene: -
j_gene: TRBJ1-2
len: 15
CDR3aa: CASSLSGHTNYGYTF

v_gene: TRBV7-9
d_gene: TRBD1
j_gene: TRBJ2-7
len: 14
CDR3aa: CASSPDTGGNEQYF

v_gene: TRBV7-9
d_gene: TRBD2
j_gene: TRBJ2-3
len: 19
CDR3aa: CASSRPTSGGAVSTDTQYF

v_gene: TRBV12-3/TRBV12-4
d_gene: TRBD1
j_gene: TRBJ2-6
len: 15
CDR3aa: CASSLETGAANVLTF

v_gene: TRBV20-1
d_gene: -
j_gene: TRBJ2-1
len: 12
CDR3aa: CSAIPSYNEQFF

v_gene: TRBV10-3
d_gene: TRBD2
j_gene: TRBJ2-3
len: 19
CDR3aa: CAISAAGTSGGTGTDTQYF

v_gene: TRBV4-3
d_gene: -
j_gene: TRBJ2-7
len: 15
CDR3aa: CASSQDPGHPYEQYF